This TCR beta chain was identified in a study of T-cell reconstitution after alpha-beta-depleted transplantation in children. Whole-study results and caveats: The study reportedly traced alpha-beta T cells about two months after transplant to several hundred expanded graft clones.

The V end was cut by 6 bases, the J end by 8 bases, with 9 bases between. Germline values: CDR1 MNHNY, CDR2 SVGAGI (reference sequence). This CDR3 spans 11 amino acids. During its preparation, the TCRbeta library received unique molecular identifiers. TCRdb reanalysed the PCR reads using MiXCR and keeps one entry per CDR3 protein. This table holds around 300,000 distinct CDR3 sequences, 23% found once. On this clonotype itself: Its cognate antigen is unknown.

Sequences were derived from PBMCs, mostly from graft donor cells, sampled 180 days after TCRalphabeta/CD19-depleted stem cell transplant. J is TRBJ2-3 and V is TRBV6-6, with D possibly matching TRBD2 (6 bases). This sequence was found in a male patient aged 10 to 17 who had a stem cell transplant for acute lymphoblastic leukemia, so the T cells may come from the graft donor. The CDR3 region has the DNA TGTGCCAGCAGCATCGGGGGTACGCAGTATTTT. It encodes CASSIGGTQYF.